One sample yielded the 21 T cell receptor beta chains listed below, sequenced in a study of T cells after yellow fever vaccination. Each CDR3 protein is one row after TCRdb ran MiXCR on the 5' RACE reads. The sample includes 150,000 to 200,000 distinct CDR3 sequences, approximately 10% of them seen just once. The source material was CD8+ T cells sorted from PBMCs, sampled 15 days after the yellow fever booster vaccination. These receptors came from a young man who received the YFV17D yellow fever vaccine.

This clonotype appeared many times. V and J are TRBV5-1 and TRBJ2-3; D is unclear. V was trimmed by 0 bases and J by 0 bases, leaving 8 bases between them. The germline V gene encodes CDR1 SGHRS and CDR2 YFSETQ. The CDR3 is 15 residues long. CDR3 bases: TGCGCCAGCAGCTTGGTCGGTGGGAGCACAGATACGCAGTATTTT. This sequence encodes CASSLVGGSTDTQYF.

This clonotype was picked up a small number of times. The chain has TRBV20-1 and TRBJ1-1; D may be TRBD1 (6 bases). V lost 1 base, J lost 3 bases, and 9 bases lay in between. This CDR3 contains 13 residues. Germline V CDR1 and CDR2: DFQATT, SNEGSKA (reference sequence). CDR3 coding DNA: TGCAGTGCTAGAGTCCAGGGGTACACTGAAGCTTTCTTT. This encodes CSARVQGYTEAFF.

The chain employs TRBV5-1 and TRBJ2-2, with 11 bases matching TRBD1. CDR1 is SGHRS, CDR2 YFSETQ, per germline. The CDR3 is 18 amino acids. V dropped 3 bases and J dropped 4; count of bases not matched to a gene: 11. The CDR3 DNA sequence: TGCGCCAGCAGCTCAGGACAGGGGGCTGTTTATGGCACCGGGGAGCTGTTTTTT. Protein sequence: CASSSGQGAVYGTGELFF.

This clonotype was seen a handful of times. V is TRBV20-1 and J is TRBJ1-5; D is unresolved. The V end was cut by 6 bases, the J end by 0 bases, with 12 bases between. The germline gives CDR1 DFQATT, CDR2 SNEGSKA (reference sequence). The CDR3 is 14 residues long. In DNA, the CDR3 is TGCAGTGCAACCCTCACCTATAGCAATCAGCCCCAGCATTTT. Its translation: CSATLTYSNQPQHF.

This clonotype showed up just a few times. J is TRBJ2-4 and V is TRBV2; D might be TRBD2 (5 bases). Germline CDR1 is SNHLY and CDR2 is FYNNEI. The germline V and J ends were trimmed by 1 base and 1 base, with 5 bases remaining between them. This CDR3 region has 14 residues. CDR3 region: CASSEGEAKNIQYF. The CDR3 region has the DNA TGTGCCAGCAGTGAAGGGGAGGCCAAAAACATTCAGTACTTC.

There are many counts of this clonotype. V and J are TRBV7-2 and TRBJ2-1, with 8 nucleotides matching TRBD2. The germline gives CDR1 SGHTA, CDR2 FQGNSA. The V and J ends lost 5 bases and 6 bases, in that order; junction bases with no gene match: 6. This CDR3 is built from 14 residues. CDR3 sequence: CASSEGLAINEQFF. The CDR3 DNA is TGTGCCAGCAGCGAAGGACTAGCCATCAATGAGCAGTTCTTC.

The V call is TRBV12-3 or TRBV12-4, the J call TRBJ2-1; D gene unclear. Trimming pared 3 bases from V and 1 base from J, leaving 7 bases between. This CDR3 comprises 14 residues. Here the CDR3 reads CASSLLRSYNEQFF. CDR3 DNA sequence: TGTGCCAGCAGTTTGTTGCGGTCCTACAATGAGCAGTTCTTC.

A few counts support this clonotype. This rearrangement joins TRBV6-2 or TRBV6-3 to TRBJ2-3; 9 bases match TRBD2. There are 16 residues in the CDR3. Per the germline V gene, CDR1 is MNHEY and CDR2 is SVGEGT. Trimming removed 2 bases from V and 6 bases from J; junction bases left unmatched: 9. CDR3 protein: CASSYRLAGRMDTQYF. For the CDR3, the DNA is TGTGCCAGCAGTTACAGGCTAGCGGGGCGGATGGATACGCAGTATTTT.

The chain is built from TRBV20-1 and TRBJ2-7; D remains unclear. V dropped 4 bases and J dropped 0 bases, with 13 bases sitting between them. Germline CDR1 reads DFQATT; CDR2 reads SNEGSKA (reference sequence). The CDR3 is made up of 14 amino acids. Here the CDR3 DNA reads TGCAGTGCTAACCCCAGGCGGAGCTCCTACGAGCAGTACTTC. Its translation: CSANPRRSSYEQYF.

V gene TRBV9 combines with J gene TRBJ2-7; TRBD2 is a possible D gene (5 bases). V lost 3 bases, J lost 7 bases, and 17 bases lay in between. Per germline, CDR1 SGDLS and CDR2 YYNGEE. The CDR3 consists of 14 residues. The CDR3 protein is CASSDGPAPGEQYF. In nucleotides, the CDR3 is TGTGCCAGCAGCGACGGACCGGCTCCGGGGGAGCAGTACTTC. Based on the CDR3 plus reference TRBV9 and TRBJ2-7, the full variable domain is DSGVTQTPKHLITATGQRVTLRCSPRSGDLSVYWYQQSLDQGLQFLIQYYNGEERAKGNILERFSAQQFPDLHSELNLSSLELGDSALYFCASSDGPAPGEQYFGPGTRLTVT.

In this sample, this clonotype turned up many times. The chain employs TRBV10-3 and TRBJ2-2; D call uncertain. Germline V gene data show CDR1 as ENHRY and CDR2 as SYGVKD. The CDR3 is 16 amino acids. The germline V and J ends were trimmed by 8 bases and 1 base, with 17 bases remaining between them. The CDR3, as DNA: TGTGCCATCGGAGAGGTCGCGAGATTGAACACCGGGGAGCTGTTTTTT. Translated, it gives CAIGEVARLNTGELFF.

This clonotype was found a few times. The rearrangement joins TRBV9 to TRBJ1-5; the D gene is possibly TRBD1 (5 bases). The germline V gene has CDR1 SGDLS and CDR2 YYNGEE. The CDR3 is 15 amino acids. V was trimmed by 0 bases and J by 5 bases, leaving 12 bases between them. The CDR3 region has the DNA TGTGCCAGCAGCGTAGAGGGCAGGGATGATCAGCCCCAGCATTTT. Protein sequence: CASSVEGRDDQPQHF.

In this sample, this clonotype turned up a few times. CDR3 amino acids: CASRIQGSSMGYTF. The CDR3 nucleotides read TGTGCCAGCAGGATACAGGGCTCGTCCATGGGCTACACCTTC. The rearrangement uses TRBV27 and TRBJ1-2; D perhaps matches TRBD1 (6 bases). V was trimmed by 6 bases and J by 8 bases, leaving 19 bases between them. Germline CDR1 MNHEY, CDR2 SMNVEV (reference sequence). The CDR3 sequence is 14 residues long.

This clonotype was counted ten times or more. The V call is TRBV12-3 or TRBV12-4, the J call TRBJ2-5; TRBD1 matches 9 bases. V trimming: 6 bases; J trimming: 2 bases; junction bases outside the gene matches: 1. The CDR3 covers 13 residues. In DNA form, the CDR3 reads TGTGCCAGCAGAGACAGGGGGCAAGAGACCCAGTACTTC. Amino acid sequence: CASRDRGQETQYF.

The rearrangement links TRBV18 to TRBJ2-3, with D possibly TRBD2 on 5 matching bases. The germline V gene encodes CDR1 KGHSH and CDR2 LQKENI. This CDR3 region has 14 residues. Trimming pared 2 bases from V and 5 bases from J, leaving 11 bases between. The CDR3 loop reads CASSPTEGEDTQYF. DNA of the CDR3: TGTGCCAGCTCACCAACTGAGGGCGAAGATACGCAGTATTTT.

The chain uses TRBV20-1 and TRBJ1-1, with D uncertain. This CDR3 contains 14 residues. In germline, CDR1 is DFQATT, CDR2 SNEGSKA (reference sequence). Trimming stripped 4 bases from V and 4 bases from J, with 16 bases between. CDR3: CSATQGQEGTEAFF. As DNA, the CDR3 is TGCAGTGCTACCCAAGGGCAGGAGGGCACTGAAGCTTTCTTT.

This clonotype has a count of ten or more. The chain links TRBV5-1 to TRBJ1-6; D not certain. CDR3 length: 18 residues. CDR1 is SGHRS and CDR2 is YFSETQ in the germline V gene. With 4 bases removed from V and 0 bases from J, the gap between germline ends came to 17 bases. The CDR3 loop reads CASSPDVGESSYNSPLHF. Here the CDR3 DNA reads TGCGCCAGCAGCCCGGACGTAGGCGAGAGCTCCTATAATTCACCCCTCCACTTT.

The chain carries TRBV20-1 and TRBJ1-1; 9 nucleotides agree with TRBD1. CDR3 length: 16 residues. Per the germline V gene, CDR1 is DFQATT and CDR2 is SNEGSKA (reference sequence). Losses at the gene ends were 1 base for V and 1 base for J; bases not matched to a gene: 7. The CDR3 region has the DNA TGCAGTGCTAGAGGGACAGGGGAAAGGGCGAACACTGAAGCTTTCTTT. Its protein is CSARGTGERANTEAFF.

This clonotype was seen ten or more times. The CDR3 sequence is CASKYGGNTGELFF. In DNA form, the CDR3 reads TGCGCCAGCAAGTACGGGGGGAACACCGGGGAGCTGTTTTTT. V gene TRBV4-1 combines with J gene TRBJ2-2; the D gene is possibly TRBD2 (6 bases). Deletions cut 7 bases from V and 1 base from J, with 10 bases between. CDR1 is MGHRA, CDR2 YSYEKL, per germline. The CDR3 runs to 14 residues.

The V and J genes are TRBV4-1 and TRBJ2-5; D may be TRBD2 (6 bases). The CDR3 length is 17 residues. V lost 1 base, J lost 2 bases, and 17 bases lay in between. Germline V gene data show CDR1 as MGHRA and CDR2 as YSYEKL. The CDR3 loop is CASSQAEGSGGQETQYF. The CDR3 coding sequence is TGCGCCAGCAGCCAAGCGGAGGGGTCCGGCGGTCAAGAGACCCAGTACTTC.

The chain links TRBV9 to TRBJ2-2; TRBD2 agrees at 13 bases. The germline V gene encodes CDR1 SGDLS and CDR2 YYNGEE. Losses at the gene ends were 4 bases for V and 1 base for J; bases not matched to a gene: 7. The CDR3 sequence is 18 residues long. This CDR3 reads CASSFGLAGALNTGELFF. As DNA, the CDR3 is TGTGCCAGCAGCTTTGGACTAGCGGGGGCCCTGAACACCGGGGAGCTGTTTTTT.